This passage covers 16 T cell receptor beta chains from one sample sequenced in a study of T cells in Graves' hyperthyroidism and ophthalmopathy. TCR beta CDR3 region amplification was performed from RNA transcripts. An initial round of RT-PCR targeting the TCR CDR3 relied on the HTBI primer set. Using its own MiXCR run on the multiplex PCR reads, TCRdb lists one record per CDR3 protein. The sample lists a few hundred thousand distinct CDR3 sequences, approximately 13% seen once, with over 8.5% in the top ten. The specimen sequenced was blood. The receptors derive from a woman aged 18-29 years with Graves' hyperthyroidism.

The V gene is TRBV5-4, the J gene TRBJ1-1; a weak D match, TRBD1 (6 bases). The germline V and J ends were trimmed by 2 bases and 1 base, with 15 bases remaining between them. The CDR3 is 16 residues long. Germline V gives CDR1 SGHNT, CDR2 YYREEE (reference sequence). The CDR3: CASSFNRRGTNTEAFF. For the CDR3, the DNA is TGTGCCAGCAGCTTCAACCGGAGGGGGACGAACACTGAAGCTTTCTTT.

This clonotype was detected ten times or more. This sequence joins TRBV11-3 and TRBJ1-1; D call uncertain. The CDR3 has 12 amino acids. The V gene's germline CDR1 is SGHNT and CDR2 YENEEA. V was cut by 3 bases and J by 1 base, with 3 bases left in between. Here the CDR3 DNA reads TGTGCCAGCAGCTTTCAGAACACTGAAGCTTTCTTT. As protein: CASSFQNTEAFF.

In its sample, this clonotype was seen a few times. This rearrangement joins TRBV30 to TRBJ2-7; a weak D match, TRBD2 (6 bases). CDR1 and CDR2 from the germline V gene are GTSNPN and SVGIG (reference sequence). Trimming removed 2 bases at V and 1 base at J, with 12 bases between. The CDR3 is 14 residues long. The CDR3 loop is CAWSPGTSSYEQYF. CDR3 DNA sequence: TGTGCCTGGAGTCCCGGGACTTCATCCTACGAGCAGTACTTC. The full variable domain, completed using reference TRBV30 and TRBJ2-7, is SQTIHQWPATLVQPVGSPLSLECTVEGTSNPNLYWYRQAAGRGLQLLFYSVGIGQISSEVPQNLSASRPQDRQFILSSKKLLLSDSGFYLCAWSPGTSSYEQYFGPGTRLTVT.

At least ten counts were recorded for this clonotype. The rearrangement joins TRBV7-9 to TRBJ2-1, with D maybe TRBD2 (6 bases). The germline CDR1 and CDR2 sequences are SEHNR and FQNEAQ (reference sequence). This CDR3 has 14 residues. V was clipped by 3 bases and J by 5 bases, with 11 bases between them. The CDR3 loop reads CASSFREVNNEQFF. The CDR3 DNA sequence: TGTGCCAGCAGCTTCAGGGAGGTAAACAATGAGCAGTTCTTC.

This clonotype was picked up many times. The rearrangement uses TRBV2 and TRBJ2-6; TRBD2 aligns across 8 bases. Germline lookup yields CDR1 SNHLY and CDR2 FYNNEI. The V segment lost 7 bases and the J segment 0 bases; nucleotides outside the gene matches: 5. The CDR3 is 16 residues long. CDR3 in DNA: TGTGCCAGCACTAAAGGGACTAGCTCTGGGGCCAACGTCCTGACTTTC. Its protein product is CASTKGTSSGANVLTF. The full variable domain, in which reference TRBV2 and TRBJ2-6 provide the parts outside the CDR3, is EPEVTQTPSHQVTQMGQEVILRCVPISNHLYFYWYRQILGQKVEFLVSFYNNEISEKSEIFDDQFSVERPDGSNFTLKIRSTKLEDSAMYFCASTKGTSSGANVLTFGAGSRLTVL.

The sample holds a few counts of this clonotype. The chain joins TRBV10-3 to TRBJ2-7; 8 bases line up with TRBD2. The CDR3 has 13 residues. V lost 3 bases, J lost 6 bases, and 4 bases stayed unmatched. The germline V gene has CDR1 ENHRY and CDR2 SYGVKD. CDR3 amino acids: CAISDAGGGEQYF. In DNA form, the CDR3 reads TGTGCCATCAGTGACGCCGGGGGGGGCGAGCAGTACTTC.

This clonotype was detected many times. The V gene is TRBV25-1, the J gene TRBJ1-2; D gene unclear. Trimming cost V 4 bases and J 2 bases, with 11 bases left between them. The CDR3 runs 14 residues. CDR1 is MGHDK and CDR2 is SYGVNS in the germline V gene. CDR3 protein: CASSAPHGNYGYTF. DNA for the CDR3: TGTGCCAGCAGTGCCCCCCACGGAAACTATGGCTACACCTTC.

The chain uses TRBV19 and TRBJ1-1, with D hard to call. Trimming shortened V by 2 bases and J by 5 bases, and 15 bases separated the two germline ends. This CDR3 region has 15 residues. Germline V CDR1 and CDR2: LNHDA, SQIVND (reference sequence). This chain's CDR3 is CASSIFSVEGTEAFF. CDR3 DNA sequence: TGTGCCAGTAGTATATTTAGTGTGGAGGGTACTGAAGCTTTCTTT.

This clonotype showed up many times. This sequence joins TRBV28 and TRBJ1-4; D not certain. There are 14 residues in the CDR3. The V and J ends lost 6 bases and 8 bases respectively, with 16 bases between them. Germline V gene data show CDR1 as MDHEN and CDR2 as SYDVKM. This CDR3 reads CASSPTLTREKLFF. For the CDR3, the DNA is TGTGCCAGCAGCCCCACACTGACTAGGGAAAAACTGTTTTTT. Using reference TRBV28 and TRBJ1-4 for the parts outside the CDR3, the full variable domain is DVKVTQSSRYLVKRTGEKVFLECVQDMDHENMFWYRQDPGLGLRLIYFSYDVKMKEKGDIPEGYSVSREKKERFSLILESASTNQTSMYLCASSPTLTREKLFFGSGTQLSVL.

Ten or more counts support this clonotype. CDR3 DNA sequence: TGTGCCAGCAGCTTAGACCCCCTAGCGGGAGCTAGCGAGCAGTACTTC. It specifies CASSLDPLAGASEQYF. The V call is TRBV7-2, the J call TRBJ2-7, with 10 bases aligning to TRBD2. CDR3 length: 16 amino acids. Germline loops: CDR1 SGHTA, CDR2 FQGNSA. V gave up 1 base and J gave up 6 bases; unmatched junction bases: 9.

This clonotype was counted at least ten times. The chain combines TRBV12-3 or TRBV12-4 with TRBJ2-7, with D perhaps TRBD1 or TRBD2 (5 bases each). V lost 8 bases to trimming and J lost 0 bases, with 11 bases between them. The CDR3 extends over 13 amino acids. CDR3 amino acids: CASARGNSYEQYF. The CDR3 coding sequence is TGTGCCAGCGCGAGGGGAAACTCCTACGAGCAGTACTTC.

This clonotype has a count of ten or more. V usage is TRBV7-8 and J usage is TRBJ1-6, with D perhaps TRBD1 (6 bases). V was cut by 1 base and J by 13 bases, with 14 bases left in between. CDR1 and CDR2 from the germline V gene are SGHVS and FQNEAQ. The CDR3 contains 14 residues. CDR3 loop: CASSLGGPRAPLHF. The DNA for the CDR3 is TGTGCCAGCAGCTTAGGGGGGCCCCGTGCTCCCCTCCACTTT.

This clonotype has a count of ten or more. The J gene is TRBJ2-3, the V gene TRBV7-3, with no clear D. The CDR3 sequence is 15 residues long. The V end lost 5 bases, the J end lost 0 bases, and 12 bases lay between the germline ends. Germline V gene data show CDR1 as SGHTA and CDR2 as FQGTGA. CDR3 in DNA: TGTGCCAGCAGCACCACATGGGCTAGCACAGATACGCAGTATTTT. The encoded protein is CASSTTWASTDTQYF.

Many counts were recorded for this clonotype. The junction and the germline gene differ at one end; a read error may be behind it. This sequence joins TRBV2 and TRBJ1-1; 9 bases align to TRBD1. The CDR3 sequence is 15 residues long. Germline V lookup: CDR1 SNHLY, CDR2 FYNNEI. In DNA, the CDR3 is TGTGCCAGCAGTGAATCGGGACAGGGATGGGCTGAGGCTTTCTTT. Translation gives CASSESGQGWAEAFF.

This clonotype was observed many times. CDR3 bases: TGTGCCAGCTCCGTACCCGACCGCCATCAGCCCCAGCATTTT. Amino acid sequence: CASSVPDRHQPQHF. The chain joins TRBV28 to TRBJ1-5; D is uncertain. Germline CDR1 and CDR2: MDHEN and SYDVKM. V was cut by 8 bases and J by 5 bases, with 16 bases left in between. The CDR3 loop spans 14 amino acids.

The V gene is TRBV14, the J gene TRBJ1-1; weak D call: TRBD1 (5 bases). CDR1 and CDR2 from the germline V gene are SGHDN and FVKESK. With 6 bases removed from V and 8 bases from J, the gap between germline ends came to 16 bases. This CDR3 spans 13 amino acids. This CDR3 is CASRVAGGREAFF. In DNA form, the CDR3 reads TGTGCCAGCAGGGTCGCCGGGGGGAGGGAAGCTTTCTTT.